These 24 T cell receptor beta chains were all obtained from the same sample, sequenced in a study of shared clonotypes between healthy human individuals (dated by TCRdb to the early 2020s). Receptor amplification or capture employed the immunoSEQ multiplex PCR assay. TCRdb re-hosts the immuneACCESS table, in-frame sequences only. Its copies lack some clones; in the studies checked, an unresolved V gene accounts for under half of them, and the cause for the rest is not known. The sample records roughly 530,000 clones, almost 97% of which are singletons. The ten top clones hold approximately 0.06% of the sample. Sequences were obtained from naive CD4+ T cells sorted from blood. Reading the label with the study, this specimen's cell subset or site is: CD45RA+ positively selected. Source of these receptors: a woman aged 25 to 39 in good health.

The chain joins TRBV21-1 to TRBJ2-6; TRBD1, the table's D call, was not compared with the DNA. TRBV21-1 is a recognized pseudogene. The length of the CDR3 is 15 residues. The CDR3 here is CASSKDSSGANVLTF. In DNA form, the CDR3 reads TGTGCCAGCAGCAAGGACAGCTCTGGGGCCAACGTCCTGACTTTC.

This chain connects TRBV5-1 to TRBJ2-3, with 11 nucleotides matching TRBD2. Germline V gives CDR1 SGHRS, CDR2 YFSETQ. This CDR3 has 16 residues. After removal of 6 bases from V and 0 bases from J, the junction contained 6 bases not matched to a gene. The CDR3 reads CASTDLAGGSTDTQYF. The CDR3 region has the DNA TGCGCCAGCACCGATTTAGCGGGGGGGAGCACAGATACGCAGTATTTT.

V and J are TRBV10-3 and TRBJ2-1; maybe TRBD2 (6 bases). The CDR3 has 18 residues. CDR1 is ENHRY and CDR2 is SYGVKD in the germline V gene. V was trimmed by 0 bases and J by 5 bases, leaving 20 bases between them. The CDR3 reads CAISESPSDTTKHNEQFF. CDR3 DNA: TGTGCCATCAGTGAGTCGCCTAGCGATACTACAAAGCACAATGAGCAGTTCTTC.

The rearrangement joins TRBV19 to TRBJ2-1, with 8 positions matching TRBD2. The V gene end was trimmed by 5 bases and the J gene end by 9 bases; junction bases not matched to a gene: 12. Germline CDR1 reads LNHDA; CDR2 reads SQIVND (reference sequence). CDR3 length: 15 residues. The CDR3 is CASSDRGLEASEQFF. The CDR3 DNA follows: TGTGCCAGTAGTGATAGGGGACTAGAGGCCAGTGAGCAGTTCTTC. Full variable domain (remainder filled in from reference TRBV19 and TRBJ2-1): DGGITQSPKYLFRKEGQNVTLSCEQNLNHDAMYWYRQDPGQGLRLIYYSQIVNDFQKGDIAEGYSVSREKKESFPLTVTSAQKNPTAFYLCASSDRGLEASEQFFGPGTRLTVL.

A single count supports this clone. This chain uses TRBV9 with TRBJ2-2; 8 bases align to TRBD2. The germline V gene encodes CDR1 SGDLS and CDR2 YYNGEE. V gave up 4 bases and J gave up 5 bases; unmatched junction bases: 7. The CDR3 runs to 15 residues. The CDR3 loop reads CASSLTGGLTGELFF. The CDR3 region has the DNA TGTGCCAGCAGCTTGACGGGAGGGTTGACCGGGGAGCTGTTTTTT.

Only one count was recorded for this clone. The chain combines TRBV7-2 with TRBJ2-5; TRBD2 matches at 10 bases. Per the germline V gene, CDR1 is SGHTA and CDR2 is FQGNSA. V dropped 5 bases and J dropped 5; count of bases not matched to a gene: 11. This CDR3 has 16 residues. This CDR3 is CASSQKLAGIGETQYF. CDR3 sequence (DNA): TGTGCCAGCAGCCAGAAACTAGCGGGAATTGGGGAGACCCAGTACTTC.

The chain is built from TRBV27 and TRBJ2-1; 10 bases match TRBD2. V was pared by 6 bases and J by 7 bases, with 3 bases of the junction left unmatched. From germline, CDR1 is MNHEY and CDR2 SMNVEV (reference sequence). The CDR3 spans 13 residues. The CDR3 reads CASRGLAWNEQFF. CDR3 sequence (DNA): TGTGCCAGCAGGGGACTAGCGTGGAATGAGCAGTTCTTC.

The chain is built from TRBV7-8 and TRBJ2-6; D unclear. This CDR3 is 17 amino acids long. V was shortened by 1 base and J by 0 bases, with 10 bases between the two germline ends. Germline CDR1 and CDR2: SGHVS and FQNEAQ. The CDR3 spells CASSLVTSPSGANVLTF. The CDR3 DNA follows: TGTGCCAGCAGCTTAGTTACCTCCCCCTCTGGGGCCAACGTCCTGACTTTC.

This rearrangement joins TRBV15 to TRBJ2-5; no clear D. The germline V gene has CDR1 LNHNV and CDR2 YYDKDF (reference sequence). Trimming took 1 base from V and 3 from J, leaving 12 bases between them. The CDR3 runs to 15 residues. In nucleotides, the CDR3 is TGTGCCACCAGCAGAGCTAGGCGACAAAAAGAGACCCAGTACTTC. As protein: CATSRARRQKETQYF.

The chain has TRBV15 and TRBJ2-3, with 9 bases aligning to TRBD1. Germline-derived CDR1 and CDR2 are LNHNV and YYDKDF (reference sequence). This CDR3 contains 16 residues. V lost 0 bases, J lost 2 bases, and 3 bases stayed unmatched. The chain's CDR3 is CATSRDRDRVTDTQYF. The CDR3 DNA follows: TGTGCCACCAGCAGAGATCGGGACAGGGTCACAGATACGCAGTATTTT.

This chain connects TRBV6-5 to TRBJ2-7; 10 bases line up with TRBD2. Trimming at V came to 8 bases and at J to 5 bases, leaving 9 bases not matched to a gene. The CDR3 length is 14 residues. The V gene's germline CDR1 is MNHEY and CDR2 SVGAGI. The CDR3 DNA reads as TGTGCCAGCCGGACTAGCGGATACCTCCACGAGCAGTACTTC. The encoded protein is CASRTSGYLHEQYF.

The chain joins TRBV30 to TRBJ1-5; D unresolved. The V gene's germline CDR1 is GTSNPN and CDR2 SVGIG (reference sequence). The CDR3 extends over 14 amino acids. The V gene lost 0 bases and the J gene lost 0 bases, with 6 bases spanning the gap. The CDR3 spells CAWSVGSSNQPQHF. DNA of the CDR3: TGTGCCTGGAGTGTAGGCAGTAGCAATCAGCCCCAGCATTTT. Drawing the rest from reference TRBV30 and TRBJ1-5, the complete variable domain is SQTIHQWPATLVQPVGSPLSLECTVEGTSNPNLYWYRQAAGRGLQLLFYSVGIGQISSEVPQNLSASRPQDRQFILSSKKLLLSDSGFYLCAWSVGSSNQPQHFGDGTRLSIL.

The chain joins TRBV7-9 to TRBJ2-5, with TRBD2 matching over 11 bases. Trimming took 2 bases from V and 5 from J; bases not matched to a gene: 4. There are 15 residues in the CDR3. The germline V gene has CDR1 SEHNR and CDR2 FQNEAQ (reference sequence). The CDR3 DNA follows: TGTGCCAGCAGCTTATTACTAGCGGGAGATGAGACCCAGTACTTC. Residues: CASSLLLAGDETQYF.

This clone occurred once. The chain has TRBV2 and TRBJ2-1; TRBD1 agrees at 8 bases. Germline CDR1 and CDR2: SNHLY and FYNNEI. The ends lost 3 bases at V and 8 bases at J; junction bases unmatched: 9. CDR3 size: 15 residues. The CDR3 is CASSESGGAIDEQFF. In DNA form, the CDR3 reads TGTGCCAGCAGTGAGTCAGGGGGCGCGATTGATGAGCAGTTCTTC.

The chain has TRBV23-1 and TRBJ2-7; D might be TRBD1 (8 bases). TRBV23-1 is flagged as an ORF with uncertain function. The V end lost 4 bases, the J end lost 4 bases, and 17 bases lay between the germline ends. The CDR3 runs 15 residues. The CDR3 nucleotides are TGCGCCAGCAGTCCGGGGGGACAGGTCTTGTACGAGCAGTACTTC. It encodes CASSPGGQVLYEQYF.

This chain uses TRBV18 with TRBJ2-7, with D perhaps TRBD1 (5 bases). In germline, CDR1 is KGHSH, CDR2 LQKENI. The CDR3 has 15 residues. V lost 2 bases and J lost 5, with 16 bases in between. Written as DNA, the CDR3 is TGTGCCAGCTCACCAAAAGACGGCAGGGATCACGAGCAGTACTTC. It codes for CASSPKDGRDHEQYF.

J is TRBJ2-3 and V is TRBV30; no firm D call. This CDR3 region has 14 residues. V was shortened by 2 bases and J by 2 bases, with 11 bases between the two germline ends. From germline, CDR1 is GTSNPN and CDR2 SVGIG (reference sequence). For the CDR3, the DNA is TGTGCCTGGAGTACCGGCCCCGCCACAGATACGCAGTATTTT. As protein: CAWSTGPATDTQYF.

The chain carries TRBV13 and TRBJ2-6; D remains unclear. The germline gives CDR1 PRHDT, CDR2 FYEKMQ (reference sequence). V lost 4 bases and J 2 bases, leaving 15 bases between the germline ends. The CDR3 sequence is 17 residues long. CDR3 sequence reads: CASSYRSPGTGANVLTF. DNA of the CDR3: TGTGCCAGCAGCTATAGATCCCCAGGAACTGGGGCCAACGTCCTGACTTTC.

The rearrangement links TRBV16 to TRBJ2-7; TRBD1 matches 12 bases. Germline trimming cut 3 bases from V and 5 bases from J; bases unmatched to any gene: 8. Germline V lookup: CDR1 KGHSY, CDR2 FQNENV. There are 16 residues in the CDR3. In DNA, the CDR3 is TGTGCCAGCAGCCACCCTCCGGGACAGGGGGCCGACGAGCAGTACTTC. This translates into CASSHPPGQGADEQYF.

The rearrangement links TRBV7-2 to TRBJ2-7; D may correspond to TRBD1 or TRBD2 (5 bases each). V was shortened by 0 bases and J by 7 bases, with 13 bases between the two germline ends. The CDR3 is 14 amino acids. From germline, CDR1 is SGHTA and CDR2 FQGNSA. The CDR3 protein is CASSLAPGQPEQYF. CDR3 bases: TGTGCCAGCAGCTTAGCGCCGGGGCAGCCTGAGCAGTACTTC.

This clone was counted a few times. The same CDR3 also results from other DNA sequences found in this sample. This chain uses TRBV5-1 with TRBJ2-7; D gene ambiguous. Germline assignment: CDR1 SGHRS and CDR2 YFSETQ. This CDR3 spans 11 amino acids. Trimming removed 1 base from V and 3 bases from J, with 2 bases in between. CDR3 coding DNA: TGCGCCAGCAGCTTGAACTACGAGCAGTACTTC. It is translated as CASSLNYEQYF. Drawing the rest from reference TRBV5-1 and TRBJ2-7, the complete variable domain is KAGVTQTPRYLIKTRGQQVTLSCSPISGHRSVSWYQQTPGQGLQFLFEYFSETQRNKGNFPGRFSGRQFSNSRSEMNVSTLELGDSALYLCASSLNYEQYFGPGTRLTVT.

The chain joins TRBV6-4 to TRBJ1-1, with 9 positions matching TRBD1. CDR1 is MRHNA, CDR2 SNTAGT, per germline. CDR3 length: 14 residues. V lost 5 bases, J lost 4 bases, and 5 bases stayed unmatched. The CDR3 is CASSPTGGGTEAFF. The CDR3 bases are TGTGCCAGCAGTCCTACAGGGGGCGGCACTGAAGCTTTCTTT.

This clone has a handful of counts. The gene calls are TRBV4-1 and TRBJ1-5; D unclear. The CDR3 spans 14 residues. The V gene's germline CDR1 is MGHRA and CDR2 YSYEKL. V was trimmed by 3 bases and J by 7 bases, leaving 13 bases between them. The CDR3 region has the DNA TGCGCCAGCAGCCAGGTGGGGATGGGGCAGCCCCAGCATTTT. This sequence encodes CASSQVGMGQPQHF.

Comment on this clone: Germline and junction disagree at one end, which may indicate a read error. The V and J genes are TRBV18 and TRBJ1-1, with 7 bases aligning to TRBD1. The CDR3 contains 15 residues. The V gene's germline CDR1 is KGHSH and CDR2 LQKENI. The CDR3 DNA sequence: TGTGCCAGCTCATTCATGCAGGGGGACCACCCTGAGGCTTTCTTT. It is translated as CASSFMQGDHPEAFF.